Below, one T cell receptor beta chain is given with its context. Its antigen is unidentified. V was shortened by 7 bases and J by 0 bases, with 9 bases between the two germline ends. The germline V gene encodes CDR1 LNHDA and CDR2 SQIVND (reference sequence). The CDR3 covers 13 residues. The data stem from a study of graft-versus-host responses after intestinal transplantation. Profiled with immunoSEQ multiplex PCR; TCRdb holds only in-frame clones, not every one. Of about 93,000 clones listed, just under 95% are singletons. The clonotype comes from a human donor who received an intestinal transplant. The sample was unstimulated CD8+ T cells sorted from spleen or lymph node cells, taken before intestinal transplant. The V and J genes are TRBV19 and TRBJ1-1; D is unclear. The CDR3 nucleotides read TGTGCCAGTACCTCCTCTCTGAACACTGAAGCTTTCTTT. Translated: CASTSSLNTEAFF.